Below are 15 T cell receptor beta chains sequenced from a single sample in a study of tissue T cells after allogeneic stem cell transplantation. Clones were read by immunoSEQ multiplex PCR, and TCRdb kept only the in-frame ones, dropping some. The repertoire holds 25,000 to 30,000 clones, with about 85% as singletons. The sample was blood, taken before transplantation. These receptors came from a woman between 18 and 50 years old who later had graft-versus-host disease after an allogeneic stem cell transplant.

This clone appeared a single time. This chain uses TRBV7-2 with TRBJ2-1; TRBD2 matches 8 bases. Germline V CDR1 and CDR2: SGHTA, FQGNSA. V gave up 5 bases and J gave up 7 bases; unmatched junction bases: 10. The CDR3 covers 15 residues. The CDR3 loop reads CASSPGRGGLNEQFF. CDR3 in DNA: TGTGCCAGCAGCCCCGGGAGGGGGGGCCTGAATGAGCAGTTCTTC.

This chain joins TRBV20-1 and TRBJ1-1; D is ambiguous. Germline V lookup: CDR1 DFQATT, CDR2 SNEGSKA (reference sequence). The V gene lost 3 bases and the J gene lost 0 bases, with 20 bases spanning the gap. The length of the CDR3 is 17 residues. CDR3 DNA sequence: TGCAGTGCTAGTTCCTGGTCAAGGCAGTCAATGAACACTGAAGCTTTCTTT. Its translation is CSASSWSRQSMNTEAFF.

V and J are TRBV27 and TRBJ1-2, with 9 positions matching TRBD1. Germline V gene lookup returns CDR1 MNHEY and CDR2 SMNVEV (reference sequence). The V and J ends lost 4 bases and 2 bases, in that order; junction bases with no gene match: 2. This CDR3 spans 14 amino acids. The CDR3 DNA sequence: TGTGCCAGCAGTTCAACAGGGGGCAACTATGGCTACACCTTC. Amino acid sequence: CASSSTGGNYGYTF.

This chain joins TRBV4-3 and TRBJ1-4; the match to TRBD1 covers 9 bases. Germline lookup yields CDR1 LGHNA and CDR2 YSLEER. Unmatched junction bases numbered 8, after V lost 1 base and J lost 5 bases. The CDR3 totals 17 residues. CDR3 sequence (DNA): TGCGCCAGCAGCCAAGTTCCCCCTGGACAGGGGAATGAAAAACTGTTTTTT. Encoded protein: CASSQVPPGQGNEKLFF.

This clone was seen more than once but under ten times. The V and J genes are TRBV30 and TRBJ2-7; 9 bases match TRBD1. This CDR3 region has 12 residues. The V gene end was trimmed by 4 bases and the J gene end by 6 bases; junction bases not matched to a gene: 4. Germline lookup yields CDR1 GTSNPN and CDR2 SVGIG (reference sequence). The CDR3 DNA follows: TGTGCCTGGACGGGACAGGGATCCGAGCAGTACTTC. This encodes CAWTGQGSEQYF.

The chain joins TRBV5-1 to TRBJ2-7, with D maybe TRBD2 (5 bases). The CDR3 loop spans 15 amino acids. The germline V and J ends were trimmed by 0 bases and 3 bases, with 13 bases remaining between them. The germline gives CDR1 SGHRS, CDR2 YFSETQ. The CDR3 DNA reads as TGCGCCAGCAGCTTGGAGGGTGTGGCGGGCTACGAGCAGTACTTC. Translated: CASSLEGVAGYEQYF. The variable domain in full, completed from reference TRBV5-1 and TRBJ2-7, reads KAGVTQTPRYLIKTRGQQVTLSCSPISGHRSVSWYQQTPGQGLQFLFEYFSETQRNKGNFPGRFSGRQFSNSRSEMNVSTLELGDSALYLCASSLEGVAGYEQYFGPGTRLTVT.

This clone was detected once. The DNA for the CDR3 is TGTGCCAGCAGCCGGGGGGACAGGTTTATGAACACTGAAGCTTTCTTT. Translated, it gives CASSRGDRFMNTEAFF. The rearrangement uses TRBV6-2 or TRBV6-3 and TRBJ1-1; 8 bases map to TRBD1. The CDR3 length is 16 residues. J lost 0 bases, V lost 6 bases, and 9 bases had no gene match. The germline gives CDR1 MNHEY, CDR2 SVGEGT.

This clone showed up just once. This sample also contains other DNA sequences that code for the same CDR3. The rearrangement uses TRBV27 and TRBJ1-6, with 10 nucleotides matching TRBD1. The CDR3 is 14 residues long. Germline-derived CDR1 and CDR2 are MNHEY and SMNVEV (reference sequence). The ends lost 6 bases at V and 8 bases at J; junction bases unmatched: 4. The CDR3 reads CASSRDRGYSPLHF. DNA of the CDR3: TGTGCCAGCAGCCGGGACAGGGGCTATTCACCCCTCCACTTT.

This clone has a single count. The chain joins TRBV6-5 to TRBJ1-6; D gene unclear. Trimming left V 0 bases short and J 0 bases short, with 3 bases between. Germline CDR1 MNHEY, CDR2 SVGAGI. CDR3 length: 15 residues. The CDR3 protein is CASSYSSSYNSPLHF. As DNA, the CDR3 is TGTGCCAGCAGTTACTCCAGCTCCTATAATTCACCCCTCCACTTT.

CDR3 DNA: TGTGCCACCAGTGAAACGACAGGTTGGGGACCCTCTGGGGCCAACGTCCTGACTTTC. Translation: CATSETTGWGPSGANVLTF. V gene TRBV24-1 combines with J gene TRBJ2-6; D is perhaps TRBD1 (6 bases). Germline values: CDR1 KGHDR, CDR2 SFDVKD. This CDR3 comprises 19 residues. V lost 4 bases and J 0 bases, leaving 18 bases between the germline ends.

CDR3: CASSQQGEGFDDGYTF. The CDR3 bases are TGTGCCAGCAGCCAACAAGGGGAGGGTTTTGATGATGGCTACACCTTC. The genes are TRBV14 and TRBJ1-2; perhaps TRBD1 as D (5 bases). The CDR3 runs 16 residues. Germline V gene sequence: CDR1 SGHDN, CDR2 FVKESK. The V end lost 2 bases, the J end lost 6 bases, and 19 bases lay between the germline ends.

The genes are TRBV3-1 (or the pseudogene TRBV3-2) and TRBJ2-7; 12 bases line up with TRBD2. V lost 6 bases, J lost 5 bases, and 8 bases stayed unmatched. Germline lookup yields CDR1 LGHDT and CDR2 YNNKEL (reference sequence). The CDR3 is made up of 15 amino acids. The CDR3 loop reads CASRRTGLAGDEQYF. In DNA form, the CDR3 reads TGTGCCAGCAGGCGCACGGGACTAGCGGGTGACGAGCAGTACTTC.

Details on this clone: The junction departs from germline at one end; a sequencing error may be responsible. V is TRBV20-1 and J is TRBJ1-1, with D uncertain. The CDR3 is 11 amino acids. Germline V gene lookup returns CDR1 DFQATT and CDR2 SNEGSKA (reference sequence). The CDR3 DNA reads TGCAGTGCTAGAGATGGTCGCGCGGGCTTCTGG. It specifies CSARDGRAGFW.

The chain recombines TRBV5-4 with TRBJ1-2, with a weak D call TRBD1 (5 bases). Germline V CDR1 and CDR2: SGHNT, YYREEE (reference sequence). The CDR3 totals 15 residues. The V and J ends lost 0 bases and 4 bases respectively, with 13 bases between them. CDR3 sequence (DNA): TGTGCCAGCAGCTTGGAGGGGTCGGTACCCTATGGCTACACCTTC. Its translation is CASSLEGSVPYGYTF.

The V call is TRBV5-1, the J call TRBJ1-6; tentatively, D is TRBD1 (6 bases). The CDR3 spans 15 residues. The V gene's germline CDR1 is SGHRS and CDR2 YFSETQ. Trimming shortened V by 0 bases and J by 6 bases, and 10 bases separated the two germline ends. As DNA, the CDR3 is TGCGCCAGCAGCTTGGTTAGCAGGGGTAATTCACCCCTCCACTTT. Translated, it gives CASSLVSRGNSPLHF.